The 17 T cell receptor beta chains below come from one sample, sequenced in a study of breast tumors, draining lymph nodes, adjacent tissues listed by TCRdb under 2016. Lymph node samples came from the axillary draining lymph nodes of breast cancer patients. Preparation of the library involved multiplex PCR. Sequenced on an Illumina HiSeq 2000. Clones were called with MiXCR by TCRdb after fastp trimmed the public reads at Q25, and only in-frame beta chains were retained. Merged by CDR3 protein, the rows form single entries marked with the most common genes and DNA. The sample profile shows about 230,000 distinct CDR3 sequences; approximately 29% of them were found once. The ten largest clones add up to 1.4% of the sample. Sequencing was performed on axillary lymph node tissue. The source is a female donor with breast cancer. Some clones in this sample may be carry-over from other donors' samples.

This clonotype occurred many times. This chain connects TRBV5-8 to TRBJ2-3; 12 nucleotides line up with TRBD2. J was trimmed by 0 bases and V by 4 bases; bases with no gene match: 3. The length of the CDR3 is 16 residues. Germline V lookup: CDR1 SGHTS, CDR2 YDEGEE. The CDR3 protein is CASSKGTSGSTDTQYF. The CDR3 coding sequence is TGTGCCAGCAGCAAGGGGACTAGCGGGAGCACAGATACGCAGTATTTT.

The table lists this clonotype with a few counts. The V gene is TRBV6-6, the J gene TRBJ2-7, with 7 nucleotides matching TRBD2. V gave up 5 bases and J gave up 2 bases; unmatched junction bases: 12. Germline CDR1 MNHNY, CDR2 SVGAGI (reference sequence). The CDR3 runs 16 residues. CDR3 DNA sequence: TGTGCCAGCAGTCGGGCCATTGCGGGAGTCACCTACGAGCAGTACTTC. Its protein is CASSRAIAGVTYEQYF.

This chain uses TRBV29-1 with TRBJ2-1, with D perhaps matching TRBD2 (6 bases). The V and J ends lost 7 bases and 3 bases respectively, with 10 bases between them. CDR1 is SQVTM, CDR2 ANQGSEA, per germline. The CDR3 is made up of 12 amino acids. The CDR3 DNA reads as TGCAGCGAGTTTAGCGGCTACAATGAGCAGTTCTTC. Amino acids: CSEFSGYNEQFF.

This clonotype has more than one count but fewer than ten. The V and J genes are TRBV28 and TRBJ2-1; D gene ambiguous. Per the germline V gene, CDR1 is MDHEN and CDR2 is SYDVKM. This CDR3 comprises 13 residues. V gave up 5 bases and J gave up 10 bases, with 15 bases separating them. The CDR3 DNA reads TGTGCCAGCAGTACCCCAAGGGCGGACGAGCAGTTCTTC. It specifies CASSTPRADEQFF. Looking up the rest from reference TRBV28 and TRBJ2-1 gives the full variable domain: DVKVTQSSRYLVKRTGEKVFLECVQDMDHENMFWYRQDPGLGLRLIYFSYDVKMKEKGDIPEGYSVSREKKERFSLILESASTNQTSMYLCASSTPRADEQFFGPGTRLTVL.

This clonotype came up many times. The chain employs TRBV6-5 and TRBJ1-2; perhaps TRBD1 as D (6 bases). In germline, CDR1 is MNHEY, CDR2 SVGAGI. CDR3 length: 14 amino acids. Trimming shortened V by 0 bases and J by 8 bases, and 13 bases separated the two germline ends. The CDR3 DNA reads TGTGCCAGCAGTTACTCAGGGGGGCGAAGAGGCTACACCTTC. The encoded protein is CASSYSGGRRGYTF.

At least ten counts were recorded for this clonotype. This chain uses TRBV30 with TRBJ1-5, with D possibly being TRBD1 (6 bases). Trimming cost V 5 bases and J 6 bases, with 14 bases left between them. The CDR3 runs to 13 residues. Germline V CDR1 and CDR2: GTSNPN, SVGIG (reference sequence). The CDR3 loop reads CAWGEGGGQPQHF. Here the CDR3 DNA reads TGTGCCTGGGGGGAGGGGGGCGGTCAGCCCCAGCATTTT.

This clonotype was seen repeatedly, ten times or more. This chain uses TRBV7-8 with TRBJ1-4; 9 nucleotides align to TRBD1. Germline V gene sequence: CDR1 SGHVS, CDR2 FQNEAQ. V shed 5 bases, J shed 5 bases, and the junction held 6 bases outside the gene matches. This CDR3 spans 15 amino acids. CDR3 residues: CASSDRGKGNEKLFF. CDR3 sequence (DNA): TGTGCCAGCAGCGACAGGGGGAAGGGAAATGAAAAACTGTTTTTT.

This clonotype was detected only a few times. A much bigger clone sits one base away, suggesting this may be a read error. The chain employs TRBV6-5 and TRBJ2-2, with TRBD1 matching 7 bases. With V trimmed by 6 bases and J by 6 bases, 10 bases remained unmatched. This CDR3 comprises 15 residues. Germline V gene sequence: CDR1 MNHEY, CDR2 SVGAGI. CDR3 region: CASRPNTGVSGELFF. The CDR3 DNA is TGTGCCAGCAGACCAAACACAGGGGTATCCGGGGAGCTGTTTTTT.

In its sample, this clonotype was seen many times. The rearrangement links TRBV11-1 to TRBJ2-6, with TRBD1 identical over 10 bases. The V gene end was trimmed by 5 bases and the J gene end by 4 bases; junction bases not matched to a gene: 8. The CDR3 extends over 17 amino acids. From germline, CDR1 is SGHAT and CDR2 FQDESV (reference sequence). The CDR3 is CASSTRTGGMGANVLTF. The CDR3 nucleotides are TGTGCCAGCAGCACCCGGACAGGGGGAATGGGGGCCAACGTCCTGACTTTC.

This clonotype appeared many times. This chain's CDR3 is CSASGRASSTDTQYF. The CDR3 region has the DNA TGCAGTGCTAGCGGGAGGGCCTCGAGCACAGATACGCAGTATTTT. The chain carries TRBV20-1 and TRBJ2-3; 8 bases map to TRBD2. The CDR3 contains 15 residues. Trimming cost V 3 bases and J 0 bases; bases outside gene matches: 5. Germline V gene sequence: CDR1 DFQATT, CDR2 SNEGSKA (reference sequence).

The chain recombines TRBV3-1 with TRBJ2-1; 12 nucleotides match TRBD2. The CDR3 is 18 amino acids. V was clipped by 5 bases and J by 0 bases; unmatched bases: 8. Germline V gives CDR1 LGHDT, CDR2 YNNKEL (reference sequence). The CDR3 DNA is TGTGCCAGCAGCTCCCGACTAGCGGGAGAACGCTCCTACAATGAGCAGTTCTTC. Translated, it gives CASSSRLAGERSYNEQFF.

This clonotype was seen repeatedly, ten times or more. The rearrangement uses TRBV11-3 and TRBJ2-1, with a possible D match to TRBD1 (5 bases). The germline gives CDR1 SGHNT, CDR2 YENEEA. The CDR3 spans 11 residues. Trimming pared 4 bases from V and 10 bases from J, leaving 8 bases between. The CDR3: CASSSPGEQFF. The CDR3 DNA reads TGTGCCAGCAGCTCCCCAGGGGAGCAGTTCTTC.

This clonotype was seen at least ten times. J is TRBJ2-4 and V is TRBV2; TRBD1 matches at 9 bases. V shed 6 bases, J shed 10 bases, and the junction held 4 bases outside the gene matches. There are 12 residues in the CDR3. Per the germline V gene, CDR1 is SNHLY and CDR2 is FYNNEI. The CDR3 protein is CASSAGQGIQYF. As DNA, the CDR3 is TGTGCCAGCAGCGCCGGACAGGGGATTCAGTACTTC.

Remarks on this clonotype: Sequence at one end of the junction differs from germline and may be a read error. The chain employs TRBV7-6 and TRBJ2-1; D gene uncertain. The CDR3 extends over 15 amino acids. The germline CDR1 and CDR2 sequences are SGHVS and FNYEAQ. This chain's CDR3 is CASSLGKPIYNERFF. CDR3 DNA: TGTGCCAGCAGCCTGGGAAAGCCCATTTACAATGAGCGGTTCTTC. Drawing the rest from reference TRBV7-6 and TRBJ2-1, the complete variable domain is GAGVSQSPRYKVTKRGQDVALRCDPISGHVSLYWYRQALGQGPEFLTYFNYEAQQDKSGLPNDRFSAERPEGSISTLTIQRTEQRDSAMYRCASSLGKPIYNERFFGPGTRLTVL.

The rearrangement joins TRBV10-2 to TRBJ2-7; D remains ambiguous. The CDR3 is 13 residues long. V lost 4 bases and J lost 1, with 8 bases in between. The germline gives CDR1 WSHSY, CDR2 SAAADI. The CDR3 sequence is CASSAHESYEQYF. The CDR3 DNA follows: TGCGCCAGCAGTGCCCACGAATCCTACGAGCAGTACTTC.

This clonotype occurred a few times. The chain combines TRBV28 with TRBJ2-1, with no clear D. CDR1 MDHEN and CDR2 SYDVKM come from the germline V gene. The CDR3 has 13 amino acids. Deletions cut 5 bases from V and 8 bases from J, with 13 bases between. The CDR3 nucleotides read TGTGCCAGCAGTGATCAGGAACGCTATGAGCAGTTCTTC. This encodes CASSDQERYEQFF.

The genes are TRBV2 and TRBJ1-5, with D unresolved. The CDR3 spans 12 residues. CDR1 SNHLY and CDR2 FYNNEI come from the germline V gene. With 3 bases removed from V and 5 bases from J, the gap between germline ends came to 5 bases. The CDR3 DNA sequence: TGTGCCAGCAGTGACTACCATCAGCCCCAGCATTTT. Translated: CASSDYHQPQHF. The variable domain in full, with the rest retrieved from reference TRBV2 and TRBJ1-5, is EPEVTQTPSHQVTQMGQEVILRCVPISNHLYFYWYRQILGQKVEFLVSFYNNEISEKSEIFDDQFSVERPDGSNFTLKIRSTKLEDSAMYFCASSDYHQPQHFGDGTRLSIL.